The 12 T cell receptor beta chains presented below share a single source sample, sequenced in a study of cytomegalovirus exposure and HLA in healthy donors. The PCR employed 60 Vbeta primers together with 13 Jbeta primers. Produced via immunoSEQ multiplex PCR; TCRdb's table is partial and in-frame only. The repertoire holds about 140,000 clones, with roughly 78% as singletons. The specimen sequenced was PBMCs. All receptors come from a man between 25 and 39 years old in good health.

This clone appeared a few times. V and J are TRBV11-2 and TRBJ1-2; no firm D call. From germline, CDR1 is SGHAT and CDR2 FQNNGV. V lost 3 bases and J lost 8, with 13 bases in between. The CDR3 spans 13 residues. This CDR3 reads CASSFPTGRGYTF. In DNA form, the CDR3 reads TGTGCCAGCAGCTTTCCCACTGGTCGGGGCTACACCTTC.

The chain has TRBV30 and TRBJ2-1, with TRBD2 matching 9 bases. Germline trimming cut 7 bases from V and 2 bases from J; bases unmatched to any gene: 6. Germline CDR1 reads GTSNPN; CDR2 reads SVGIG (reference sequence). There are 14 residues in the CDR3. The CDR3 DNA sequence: TGTGCCTCAGCCGCGGGGGGGGCCTACAATGAGCAGTTCTTC. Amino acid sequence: CASAAGGAYNEQFF.

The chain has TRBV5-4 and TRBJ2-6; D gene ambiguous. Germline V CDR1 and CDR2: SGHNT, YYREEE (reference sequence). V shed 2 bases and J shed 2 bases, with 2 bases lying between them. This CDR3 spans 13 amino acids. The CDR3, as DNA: TGTGCCAGCAGCTTTACTGGGGCCAACGTCCTGACTTTC. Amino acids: CASSFTGANVLTF.

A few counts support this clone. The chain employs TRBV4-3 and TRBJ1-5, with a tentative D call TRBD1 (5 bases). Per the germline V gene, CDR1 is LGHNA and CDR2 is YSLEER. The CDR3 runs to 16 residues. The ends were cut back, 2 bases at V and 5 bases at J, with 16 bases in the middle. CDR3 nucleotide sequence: TGCGCCAGCAGCCAAAGCCCGGGGGGAGCTTATCAGCCCCAGCATTTT. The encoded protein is CASSQSPGGAYQPQHF.

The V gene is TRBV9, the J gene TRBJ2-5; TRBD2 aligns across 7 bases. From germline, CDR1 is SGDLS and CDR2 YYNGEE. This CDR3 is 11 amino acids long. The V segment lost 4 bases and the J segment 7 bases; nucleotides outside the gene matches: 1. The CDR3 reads CASSPGGTQYF. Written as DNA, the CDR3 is TGTGCCAGCAGCCCGGGGGGGACCCAGTACTTC.

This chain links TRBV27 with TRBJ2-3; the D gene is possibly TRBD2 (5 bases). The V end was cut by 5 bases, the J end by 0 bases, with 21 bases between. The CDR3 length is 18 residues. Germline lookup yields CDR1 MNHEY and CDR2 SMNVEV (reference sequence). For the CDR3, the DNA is TGTGCCAGCAGTGGCCATCGAGGGAGCGGAGAAAGCACAGATACGCAGTATTTT. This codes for CASSGHRGSGESTDTQYF.

This CDR3 reads CAWGAGQGYNEQFF. Here the CDR3 DNA reads TGTGCCTGGGGGGCCGGACAGGGGTACAATGAGCAGTTCTTC. The rearrangement joins TRBV30 to TRBJ2-1; TRBD1 agrees at 9 bases. In germline, CDR1 is GTSNPN, CDR2 SVGIG (reference sequence). The CDR3 is 14 amino acids. Unmatched junction bases numbered 6, after V lost 5 bases and J lost 4 bases.

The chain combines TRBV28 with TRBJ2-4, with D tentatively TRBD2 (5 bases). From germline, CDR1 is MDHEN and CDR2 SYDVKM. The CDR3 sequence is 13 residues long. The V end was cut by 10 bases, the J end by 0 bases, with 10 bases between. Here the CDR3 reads CAIRDLAKNIQYF. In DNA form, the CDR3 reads TGTGCCATCCGGGATCTAGCCAAAAACATTCAGTACTTC.

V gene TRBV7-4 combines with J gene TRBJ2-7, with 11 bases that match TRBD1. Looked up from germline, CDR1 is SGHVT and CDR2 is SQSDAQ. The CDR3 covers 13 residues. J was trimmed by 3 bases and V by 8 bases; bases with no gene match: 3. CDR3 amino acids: CASPGTGGYEQYF. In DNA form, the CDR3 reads TGTGCCAGCCCTGGGACAGGGGGCTACGAGCAGTACTTC.

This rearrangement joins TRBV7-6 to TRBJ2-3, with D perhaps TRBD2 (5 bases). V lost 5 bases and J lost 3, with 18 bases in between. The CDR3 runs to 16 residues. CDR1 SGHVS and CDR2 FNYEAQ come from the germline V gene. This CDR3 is CASSPNTGSGTDTQYF. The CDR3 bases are TGTGCCAGCAGCCCGAATACGGGATCGGGAACAGATACGCAGTATTTT.

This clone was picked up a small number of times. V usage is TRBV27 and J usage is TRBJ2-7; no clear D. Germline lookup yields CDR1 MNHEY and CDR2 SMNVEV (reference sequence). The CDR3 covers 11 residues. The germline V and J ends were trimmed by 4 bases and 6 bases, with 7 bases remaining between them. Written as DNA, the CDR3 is TGTGCCAGCAGTTCGGTATCCGAGCAGTACTTC. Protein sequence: CASSSVSEQYF.

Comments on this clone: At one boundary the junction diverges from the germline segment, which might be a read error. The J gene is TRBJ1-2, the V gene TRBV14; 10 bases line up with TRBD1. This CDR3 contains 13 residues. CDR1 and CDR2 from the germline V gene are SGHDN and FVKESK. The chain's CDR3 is CASSQGDRGGSTF. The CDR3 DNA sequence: TGTGCCAGCAGCCAAGGGGACAGGGGCGGCTCCACCTTC.